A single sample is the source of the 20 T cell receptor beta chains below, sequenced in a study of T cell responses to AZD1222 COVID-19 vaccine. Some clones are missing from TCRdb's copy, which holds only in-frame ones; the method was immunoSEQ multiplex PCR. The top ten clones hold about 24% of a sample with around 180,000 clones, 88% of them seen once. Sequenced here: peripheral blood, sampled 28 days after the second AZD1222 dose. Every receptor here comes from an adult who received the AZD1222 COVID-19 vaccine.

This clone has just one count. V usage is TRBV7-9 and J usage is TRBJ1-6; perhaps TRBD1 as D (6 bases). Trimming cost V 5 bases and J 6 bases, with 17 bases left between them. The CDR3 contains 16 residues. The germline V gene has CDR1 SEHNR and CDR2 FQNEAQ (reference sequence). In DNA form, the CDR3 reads TGTGCCAGCAGCCCGCCCGGGGGCAGATCTAATTCACCCCTCCACTTT. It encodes CASSPPGGRSNSPLHF.

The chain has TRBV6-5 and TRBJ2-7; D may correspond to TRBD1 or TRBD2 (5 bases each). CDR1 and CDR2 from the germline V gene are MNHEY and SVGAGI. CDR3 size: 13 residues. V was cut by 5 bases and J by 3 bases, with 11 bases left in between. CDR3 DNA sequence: TGTGCCAGCAGTCCGGGGACGGACTACGAGCAGTACTTC. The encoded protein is CASSPGTDYEQYF.

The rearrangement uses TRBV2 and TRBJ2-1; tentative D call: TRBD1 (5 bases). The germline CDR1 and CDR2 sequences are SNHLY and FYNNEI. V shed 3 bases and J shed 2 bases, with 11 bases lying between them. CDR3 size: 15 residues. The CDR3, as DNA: TGTGCCAGCAGTGACGAAGGACAAGCCTACAATGAGCAGTTCTTC. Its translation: CASSDEGQAYNEQFF.

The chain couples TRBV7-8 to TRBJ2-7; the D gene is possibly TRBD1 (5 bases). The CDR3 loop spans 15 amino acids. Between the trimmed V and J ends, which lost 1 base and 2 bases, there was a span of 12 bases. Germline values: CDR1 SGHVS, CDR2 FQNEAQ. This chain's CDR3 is CASSLERGVPYEQYF. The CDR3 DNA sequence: TGTGCCAGCAGCTTAGAAAGGGGTGTCCCCTACGAGCAGTACTTC.

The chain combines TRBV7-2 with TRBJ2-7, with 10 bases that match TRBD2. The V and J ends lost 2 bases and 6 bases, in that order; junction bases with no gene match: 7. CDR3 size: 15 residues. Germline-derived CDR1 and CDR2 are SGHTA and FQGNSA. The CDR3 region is CASSLMASGSSEQYF. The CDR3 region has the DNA TGTGCCAGCAGCTTAATGGCTAGCGGGAGTAGCGAGCAGTACTTC.

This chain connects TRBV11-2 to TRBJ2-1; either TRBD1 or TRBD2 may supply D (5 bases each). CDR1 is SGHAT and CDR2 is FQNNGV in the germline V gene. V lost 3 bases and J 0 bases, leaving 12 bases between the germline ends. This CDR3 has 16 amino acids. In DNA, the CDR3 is TGTGCCAGCAGCTTCCGGGACCGGAGCTCCTACAATGAGCAGTTCTTC. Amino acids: CASSFRDRSSYNEQFF.

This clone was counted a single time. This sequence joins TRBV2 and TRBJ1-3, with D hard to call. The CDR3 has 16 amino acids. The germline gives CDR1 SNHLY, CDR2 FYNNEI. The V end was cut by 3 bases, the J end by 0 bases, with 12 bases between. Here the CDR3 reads CASSDRDGLSGNTIYF. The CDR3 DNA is TGTGCCAGCAGTGACAGAGACGGACTCTCTGGAAACACCATATATTTT.

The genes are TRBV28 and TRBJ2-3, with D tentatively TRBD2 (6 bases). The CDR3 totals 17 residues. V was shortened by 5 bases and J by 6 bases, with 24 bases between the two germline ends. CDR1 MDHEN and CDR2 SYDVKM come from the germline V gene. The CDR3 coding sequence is TGTGCCAGCAGTCCAAGCGAAACCTTCCAGGGAGGTGATACGCAGTATTTT. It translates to CASSPSETFQGGDTQYF.

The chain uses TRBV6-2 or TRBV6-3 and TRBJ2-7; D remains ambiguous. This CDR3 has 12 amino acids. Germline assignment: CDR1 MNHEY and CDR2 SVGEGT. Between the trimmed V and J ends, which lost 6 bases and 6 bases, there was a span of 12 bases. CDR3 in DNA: TGTGCCAGCAGCAACGCCCCCAGCGAGCAGTACTTC. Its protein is CASSNAPSEQYF.

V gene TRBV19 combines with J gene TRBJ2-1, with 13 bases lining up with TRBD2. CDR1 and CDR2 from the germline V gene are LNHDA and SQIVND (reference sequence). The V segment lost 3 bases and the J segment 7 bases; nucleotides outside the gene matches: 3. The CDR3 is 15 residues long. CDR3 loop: CASSIGTSGKNEQFF. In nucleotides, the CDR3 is TGTGCCAGTAGTATCGGGACTAGCGGGAAGAATGAGCAGTTCTTC.

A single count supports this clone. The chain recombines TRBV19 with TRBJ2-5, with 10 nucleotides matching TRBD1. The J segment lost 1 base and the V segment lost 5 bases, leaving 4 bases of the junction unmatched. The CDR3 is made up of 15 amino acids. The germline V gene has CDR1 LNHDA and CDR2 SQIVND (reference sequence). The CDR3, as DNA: TGTGCCAGTAGTGCGAGACAGGGGGCCCAAGAGACCCAGTACTTC. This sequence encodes CASSARQGAQETQYF.

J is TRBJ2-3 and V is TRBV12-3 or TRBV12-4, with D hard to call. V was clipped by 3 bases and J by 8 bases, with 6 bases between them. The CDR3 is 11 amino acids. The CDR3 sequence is CASSFSGTQYF. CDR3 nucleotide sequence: TGTGCCAGCAGTTTCTCTGGTACGCAGTATTTT.

CDR3 protein: CASSRELGGGGRANEQFF. The CDR3 coding sequence is TGCGCCAGCAGCCGAGAATTGGGCGGTGGCGGGAGGGCGAATGAGCAGTTCTTC. The chain couples TRBV4-1 to TRBJ2-1; TRBD2 aligns across 9 bases. CDR3 length: 18 amino acids. CDR1 and CDR2 (germline): MGHRA, YSYEKL. J was trimmed by 7 bases and V by 4 bases; bases with no gene match: 17.

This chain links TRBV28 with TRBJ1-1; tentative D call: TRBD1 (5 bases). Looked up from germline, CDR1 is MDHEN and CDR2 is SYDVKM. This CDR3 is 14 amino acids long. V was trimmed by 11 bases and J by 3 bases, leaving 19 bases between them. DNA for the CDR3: TGTGCCGCACAAATAAACACAGGTGACACTGAAGCTTTCTTT. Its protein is CAAQINTGDTEAFF.

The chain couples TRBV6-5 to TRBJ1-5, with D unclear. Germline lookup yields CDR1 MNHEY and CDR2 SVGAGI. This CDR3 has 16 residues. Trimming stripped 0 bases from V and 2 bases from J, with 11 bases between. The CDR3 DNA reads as TGTGCCAGCAGTTACTCGCCGGGAGGCGGCAATCAGCCCCAGCATTTT. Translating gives CASSYSPGGGNQPQHF.

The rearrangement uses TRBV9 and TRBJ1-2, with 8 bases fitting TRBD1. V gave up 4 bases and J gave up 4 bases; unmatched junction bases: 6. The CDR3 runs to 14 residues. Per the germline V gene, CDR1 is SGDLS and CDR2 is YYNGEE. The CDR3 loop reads CASSFGQGSYGYTF. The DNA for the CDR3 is TGTGCCAGCAGCTTTGGACAGGGAAGCTATGGCTACACCTTC.

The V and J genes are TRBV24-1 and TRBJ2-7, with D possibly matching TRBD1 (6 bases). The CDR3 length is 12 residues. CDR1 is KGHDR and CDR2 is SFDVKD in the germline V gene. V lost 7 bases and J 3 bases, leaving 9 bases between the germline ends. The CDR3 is CATSSQGYEQYF. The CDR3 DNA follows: TGTGCCACCAGCTCACAGGGCTACGAGCAGTACTTC.

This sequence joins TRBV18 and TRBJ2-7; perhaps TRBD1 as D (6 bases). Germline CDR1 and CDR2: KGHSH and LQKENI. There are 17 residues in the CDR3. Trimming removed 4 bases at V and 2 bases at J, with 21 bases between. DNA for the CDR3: TGTGCCAGCTCACTCGGACAGCCAGTAGGGACGCCCTACGAGCAGTACTTC. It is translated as CASSLGQPVGTPYEQYF.

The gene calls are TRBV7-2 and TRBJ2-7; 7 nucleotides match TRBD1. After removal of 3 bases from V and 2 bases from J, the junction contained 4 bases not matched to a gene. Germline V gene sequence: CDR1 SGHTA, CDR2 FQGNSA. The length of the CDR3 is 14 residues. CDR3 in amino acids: CASSFYRGTYEQYF. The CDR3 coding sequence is TGTGCCAGCAGCTTTTACAGGGGTACCTACGAGCAGTACTTC. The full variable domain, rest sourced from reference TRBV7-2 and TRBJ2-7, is GAGVSQSPSNKVTEKGKDVELRCDPISGHTALYWYRQSLGQGLEFLIYFQGNSAPDKSGLPSDRFSAERTGGSVSTLTIQRTQQEDSAVYLCASSFYRGTYEQYFGPGTRLTVT.

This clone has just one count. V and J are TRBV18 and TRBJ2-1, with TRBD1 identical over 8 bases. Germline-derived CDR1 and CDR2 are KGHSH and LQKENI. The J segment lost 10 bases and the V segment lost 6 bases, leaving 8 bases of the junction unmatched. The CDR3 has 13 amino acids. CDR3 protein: CASSETGVWEQFF. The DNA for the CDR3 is TGTGCCAGCTCTGAGACAGGGGTATGGGAGCAGTTCTTC.